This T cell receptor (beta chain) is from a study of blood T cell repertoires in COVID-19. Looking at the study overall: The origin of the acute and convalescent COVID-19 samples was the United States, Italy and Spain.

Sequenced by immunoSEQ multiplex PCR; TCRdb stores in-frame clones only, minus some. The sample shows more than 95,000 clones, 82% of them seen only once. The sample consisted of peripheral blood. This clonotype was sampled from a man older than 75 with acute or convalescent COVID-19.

The CDR3 sequence is CASSLGTIGNEQFF. CDR3 sequence (DNA): TGTGCCAGCAGTCTCGGGACTATAGGCAATGAGCAGTTCTTC. The chain recombines TRBV27 with TRBJ2-1, with 7 nucleotides matching TRBD2. Germline assignment: CDR1 MNHEY and CDR2 SMNVEV (reference sequence). J was trimmed by 6 bases and V by 5 bases; bases with no gene match: 7. The CDR3 covers 14 residues.